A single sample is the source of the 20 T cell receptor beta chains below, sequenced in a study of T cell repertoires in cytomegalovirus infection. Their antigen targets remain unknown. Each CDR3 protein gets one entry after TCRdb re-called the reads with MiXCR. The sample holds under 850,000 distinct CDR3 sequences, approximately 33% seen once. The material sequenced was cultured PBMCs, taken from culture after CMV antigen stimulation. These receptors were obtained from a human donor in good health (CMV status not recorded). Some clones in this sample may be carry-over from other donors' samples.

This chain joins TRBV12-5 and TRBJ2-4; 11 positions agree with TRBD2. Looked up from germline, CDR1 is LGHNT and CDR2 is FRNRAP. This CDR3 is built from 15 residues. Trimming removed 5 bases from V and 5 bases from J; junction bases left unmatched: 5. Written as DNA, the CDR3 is TGTGCTAGTGGTCGAGAGGGACTAGCGGAAAACATTCAGTACTTC. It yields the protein CASGREGLAENIQYF.

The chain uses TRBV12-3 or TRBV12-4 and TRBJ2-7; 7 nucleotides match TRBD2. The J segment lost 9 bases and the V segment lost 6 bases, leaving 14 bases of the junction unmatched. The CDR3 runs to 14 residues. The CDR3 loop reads CASRAGAHHRGQYF. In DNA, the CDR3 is TGTGCCAGCAGGGCGGGAGCGCACCACCGGGGGCAGTACTTC.

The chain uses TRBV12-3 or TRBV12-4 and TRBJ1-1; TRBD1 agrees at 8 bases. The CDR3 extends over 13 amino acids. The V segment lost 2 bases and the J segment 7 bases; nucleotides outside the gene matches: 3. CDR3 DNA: TGTGCCAGCAGTTTACTGGGGACAGGTGAAGCTTTCTTT. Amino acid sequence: CASSLLGTGEAFF.

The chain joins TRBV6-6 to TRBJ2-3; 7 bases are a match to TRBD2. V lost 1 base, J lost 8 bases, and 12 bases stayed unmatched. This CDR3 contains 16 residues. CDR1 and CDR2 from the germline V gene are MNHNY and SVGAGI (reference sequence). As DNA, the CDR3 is TGTGCCAGCAGTTACTGGGGGACCGCCGGGGGGTTTACGCAGTATTTT. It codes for CASSYWGTAGGFTQYF.

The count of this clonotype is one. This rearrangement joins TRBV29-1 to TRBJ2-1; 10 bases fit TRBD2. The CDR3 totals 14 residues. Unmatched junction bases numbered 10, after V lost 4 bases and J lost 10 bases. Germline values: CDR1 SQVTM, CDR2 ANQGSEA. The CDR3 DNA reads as TGCAGCGTTGCCGAGCGGGGGGGCAAAAAAGAGCAGTTCTTC. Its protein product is CSVAERGGKKEQFF.

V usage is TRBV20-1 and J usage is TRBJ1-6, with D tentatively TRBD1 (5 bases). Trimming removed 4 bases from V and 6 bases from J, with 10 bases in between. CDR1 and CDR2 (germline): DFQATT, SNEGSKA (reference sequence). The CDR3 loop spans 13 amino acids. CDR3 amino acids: CSAKQAVNSPLHF. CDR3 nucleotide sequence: TGCAGTGCTAAACAGGCTGTTAATTCACCCCTCCACTTT.

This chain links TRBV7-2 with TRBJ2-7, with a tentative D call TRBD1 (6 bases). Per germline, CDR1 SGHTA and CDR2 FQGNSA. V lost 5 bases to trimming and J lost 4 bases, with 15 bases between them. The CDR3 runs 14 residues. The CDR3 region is CASSKPGQPYEQYF. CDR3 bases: TGTGCCAGCAGCAAACCGGGACAACCATACGAGCAGTACTTC.

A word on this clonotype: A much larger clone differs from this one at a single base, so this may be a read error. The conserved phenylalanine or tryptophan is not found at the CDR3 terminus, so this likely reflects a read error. The chain's CDR3 is CASSFSLAGWTDTQYL. DNA of the CDR3: TGTGCCAGCAGCTTCTCGCTAGCGGGATGGACAGATACGCAGTATCTT. The chain carries TRBV11-2 and TRBJ2-3; 9 nucleotides align to TRBD2. Per germline, CDR1 SGHAT and CDR2 FQNNGV. This CDR3 is built from 16 residues. With V trimmed by 3 bases and J by 3 bases, 7 bases remained unmatched.

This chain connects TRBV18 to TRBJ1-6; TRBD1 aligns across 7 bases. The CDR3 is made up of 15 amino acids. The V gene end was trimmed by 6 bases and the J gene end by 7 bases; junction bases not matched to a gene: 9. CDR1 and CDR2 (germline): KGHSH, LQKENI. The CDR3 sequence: CASSRTGDNNSPLHF. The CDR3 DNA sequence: TGTGCCAGCTCTCGTACAGGGGACAACAATTCACCCCTCCACTTT.

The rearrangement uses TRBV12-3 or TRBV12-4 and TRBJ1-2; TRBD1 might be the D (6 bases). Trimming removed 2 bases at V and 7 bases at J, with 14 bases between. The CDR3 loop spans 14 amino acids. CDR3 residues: CASSLNRVYSGYTF. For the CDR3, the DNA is TGTGCCAGCAGTTTAAACAGGGTGTACAGTGGCTACACCTTC.

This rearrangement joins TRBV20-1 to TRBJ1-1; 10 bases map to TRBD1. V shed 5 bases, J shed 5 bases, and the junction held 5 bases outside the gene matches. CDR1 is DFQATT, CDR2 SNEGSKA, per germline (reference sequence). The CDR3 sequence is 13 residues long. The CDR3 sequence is CSAFDRGLTEAFF. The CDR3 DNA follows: TGCAGTGCTTTCGACAGGGGGCTGACTGAAGCTTTCTTT.

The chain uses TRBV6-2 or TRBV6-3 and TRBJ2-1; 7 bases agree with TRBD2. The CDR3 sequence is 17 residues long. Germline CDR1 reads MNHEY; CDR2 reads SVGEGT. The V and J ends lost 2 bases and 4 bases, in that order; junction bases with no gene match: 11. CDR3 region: CASSYKASGALYNEQFF. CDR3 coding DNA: TGTGCCAGCAGTTACAAGGCTAGCGGTGCTTTATACAATGAGCAGTTCTTC.

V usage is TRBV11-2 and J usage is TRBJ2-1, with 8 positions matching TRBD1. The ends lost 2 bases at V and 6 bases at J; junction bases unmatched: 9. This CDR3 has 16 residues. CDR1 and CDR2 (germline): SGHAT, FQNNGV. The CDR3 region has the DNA TGTGCCAGCAGCTTATTGCAGGGGGCGGTTGGCAATGAGCAGTTCTTC. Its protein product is CASSLLQGAVGNEQFF.

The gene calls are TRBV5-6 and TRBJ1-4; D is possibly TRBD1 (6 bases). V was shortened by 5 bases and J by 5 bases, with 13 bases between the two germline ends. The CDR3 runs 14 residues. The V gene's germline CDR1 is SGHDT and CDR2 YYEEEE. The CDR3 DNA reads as TGTGCCAGCAGGTCCGGGACAAAAAATGAAAAACTGTTTTTT. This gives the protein CASRSGTKNEKLFF.

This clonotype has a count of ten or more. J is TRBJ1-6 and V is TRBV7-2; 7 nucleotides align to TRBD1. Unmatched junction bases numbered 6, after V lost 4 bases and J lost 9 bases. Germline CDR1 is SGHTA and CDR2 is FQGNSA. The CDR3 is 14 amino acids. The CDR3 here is CASSSPTGISPLHF. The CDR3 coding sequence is TGTGCCAGCAGCTCGCCGACAGGGATTTCACCCCTCCACTTT.

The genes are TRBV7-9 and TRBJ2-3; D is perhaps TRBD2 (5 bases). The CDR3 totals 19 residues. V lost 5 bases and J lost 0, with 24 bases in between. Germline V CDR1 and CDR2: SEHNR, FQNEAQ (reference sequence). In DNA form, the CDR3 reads TGTGCCAGCAGCCTGCAGCGGCGCCGTCTGCCGGCGAGCACAGATACGCAGTATTTT. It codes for CASSLQRRRLPASTDTQYF.

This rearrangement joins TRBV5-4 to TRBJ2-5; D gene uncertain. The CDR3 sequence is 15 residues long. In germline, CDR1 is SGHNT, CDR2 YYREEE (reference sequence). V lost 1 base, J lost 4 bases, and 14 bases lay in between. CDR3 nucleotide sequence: TGTGCCAGCAGCTTGCAGGCGGCGCGACTAGAGACCCAGTACTTC. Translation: CASSLQAARLETQYF.

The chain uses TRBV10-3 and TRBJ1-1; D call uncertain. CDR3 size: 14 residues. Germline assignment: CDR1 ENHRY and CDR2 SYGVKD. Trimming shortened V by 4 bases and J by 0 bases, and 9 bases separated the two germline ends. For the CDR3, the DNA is TGTGCCATCAGTGGTGGACGGCTGAACACTGAAGCTTTCTTT. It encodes CAISGGRLNTEAFF.

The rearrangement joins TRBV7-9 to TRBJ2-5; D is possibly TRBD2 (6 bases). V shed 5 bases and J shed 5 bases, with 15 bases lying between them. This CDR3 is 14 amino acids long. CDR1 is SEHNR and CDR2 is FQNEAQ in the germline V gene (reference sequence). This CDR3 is CASSPWGDLETQYF. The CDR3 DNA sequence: TGTGCCAGCAGCCCCTGGGGGGACCTGGAGACCCAGTACTTC.

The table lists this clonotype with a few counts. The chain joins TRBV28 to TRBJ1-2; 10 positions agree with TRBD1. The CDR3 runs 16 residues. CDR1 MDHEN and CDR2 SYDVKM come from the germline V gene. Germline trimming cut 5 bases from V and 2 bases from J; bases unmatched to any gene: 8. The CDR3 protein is CASSRIGDRGNYGYTF. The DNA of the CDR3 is TGTGCCAGCAGTCGGATCGGGGACAGGGGAAACTATGGCTACACCTTC.